This TCR beta chain was identified during a study of OX40 agonist ivuxolimab in advanced cancers. Libraries were prepared by immunoSEQ multiplex PCR; TCRdb keeps only in-frame clonotypes and omits some of them. The table lists around 26,000 clones, more than 70% of them singletons. This CDR3 is 16 amino acids long. After removal of 5 bases from V and 7 bases from J, the junction contained 15 bases not matched to a gene. The germline V gene encodes CDR1 SGHVS and CDR2 FQNEAQ. This specimen was CD4+ or CD8+ T cells sorted from blood, taken in a trial of the OX40 agonist ivuxolimab. The chain couples TRBV7-8 to TRBJ2-3, with 7 bases that match TRBD2. The clonotype was recovered from an adult with an advanced solid tumor such as melanoma, head and neck, liver or kidney cancer. CDR3 in amino acids: CASSPRVAGVKNTQYF. The CDR3, as DNA: TGTGCCAGCAGCCCTAGGGTGGCGGGGGTTAAGAATACGCAGTATTTT. Variable domain in full (rest from reference TRBV7-8 and TRBJ2-3): GAGVSQSPRYKVAKRGQDVALRCDPISGHVSLFWYQQALGQGPEFLTYFQNEAQLDKSGLPSDRFFAERPEGSVSTLKIQRTQQEDSAVYLCASSPRVAGVKNTQYFGPGTRLTVL.